This note documents a single T cell receptor beta chain sequence. Sequenced by immunoSEQ multiplex PCR; TCRdb stores in-frame clones only, minus some. The table records roughly 100,000 clones, around 90% of them present only once. The sample comes from a study of control samples from healthy donors and cancer patients. The germline CDR1 and CDR2 sequences are KGHDR and SFDVKD. This CDR3 comprises 13 residues. V lost 9 bases and J 3 bases, leaving 10 bases between the germline ends. This TCR was sampled from a human donor in good health. The donor label of this sample is uncertain. The chain carries TRBV24-1 and TRBJ1-4; no reliable D call. The sequenced material came from blood. The CDR3 protein is CATSQNPNEKLFF. As DNA, the CDR3 is TGTGCCACCTCCCAGAACCCTAATGAAAAACTGTTTTTT.